This paragraph covers one T cell receptor beta chain sequence. The method was immunoSEQ multiplex PCR; TCRdb's version includes in-frame clones alone and lacks a portion of them. This table lists about 190,000 clones. The data belong to a study of control samples from healthy donors and cancer patients. The TCR comes from a woman aged 30 to 39 in good health. The sample comprised blood.

The CDR3 sequence: CASSLVYRDRDGYTF. The CDR3, as DNA: TGTGCCAGCAGCTTAGTCTACCGGGACAGGGATGGCTACACCTTC. This sequence joins TRBV11-2 and TRBJ1-2; 9 bases agree with TRBD1. V shed 1 base, J shed 6 bases, and the junction held 6 bases outside the gene matches. CDR3 length: 15 residues. Germline CDR1 is SGHAT and CDR2 is FQNNGV. The full variable domain, with the rest looked up from reference TRBV11-2 and TRBJ1-2, is EAGVAQSPRYKIIEKRQSVAFWCNPISGHATLYWYQQILGQGPKLLIQFQNNGVVDDSQLPKDRFSAERLKGVDSTLKIQPAKLEDSAVYLCASSLVYRDRDGYTFGSGTRLTVV.